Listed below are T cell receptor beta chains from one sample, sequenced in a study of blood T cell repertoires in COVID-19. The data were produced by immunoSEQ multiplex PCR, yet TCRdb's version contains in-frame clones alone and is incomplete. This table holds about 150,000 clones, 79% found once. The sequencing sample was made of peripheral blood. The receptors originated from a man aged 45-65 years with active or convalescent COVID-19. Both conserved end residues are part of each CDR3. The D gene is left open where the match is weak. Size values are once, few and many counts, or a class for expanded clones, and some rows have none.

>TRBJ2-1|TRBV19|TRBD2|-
TGTGCCAGTAGTAAGGGGCCCAAGGGGCGGGAGGGCCCGAGATACAATGAGCAGTTCTTC
CASSKGPKGREGPRYNEQFF
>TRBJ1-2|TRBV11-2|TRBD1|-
TGTGCCAGCAGCTCGGACAGGTTGATGGGCTACACCTTC
CASSSDRLMGYTF
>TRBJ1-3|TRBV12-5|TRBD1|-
TGTGCTAGTGGTCCTGGGACAGGGGGCGGAAACACCATATATTTT
CASGPGTGGGNTIYF
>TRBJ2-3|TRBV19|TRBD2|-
TGTGCCAGTAGTATCCCACTAGCGGGAGGGATGACGGATACGCAGTATTTT
CASSIPLAGGMTDTQYF
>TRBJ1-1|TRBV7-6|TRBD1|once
TGTGCCAGCAGCGTAGTCAGGGGGCTGGACACTGAAGCTTTCTTT
CASSVVRGLDTEAFF
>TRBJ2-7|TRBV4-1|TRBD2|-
TGCGCCAGCAGCCAGACTAGCGGGAGCAGATACGAGCAGTACTTC
CASSQTSGSRYEQYF
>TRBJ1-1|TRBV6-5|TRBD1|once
TGTGCCAGCAGTTACTCTCAGGGGGCGAACACTGAAGCTTTCTTT
CASSYSQGANTEAFF
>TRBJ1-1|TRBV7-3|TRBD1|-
TGTGCCAGCAGCCGGGACAGATGGAACACTGAAGCTTTCTTT
CASSRDRWNTEAFF
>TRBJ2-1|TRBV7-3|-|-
TGTGCCAGCAGCCCAGATGGACAGGAGGGGGTTGAGCAGTTCTTC
CASSPDGQEGVEQFF
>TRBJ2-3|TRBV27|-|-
TGTGCCAGCAGTGTGGACTTCACAGATACGCAGTATTTT
CASSVDFTDTQYF
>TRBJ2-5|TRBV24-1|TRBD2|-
TGTGCCACCAGTGATCCTAGGGAGGTAGCGGGAGGAGGAGAGACCCAGTACTTC
CATSDPREVAGGGETQYF
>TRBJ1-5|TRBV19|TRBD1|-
TGTGCCAGTAGTATTGGGACAGGGGGCGTTAACAATCAGCCCCAGCATTTT
CASSIGTGGVNNQPQHF
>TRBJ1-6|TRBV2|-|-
TGTGCCAGCAGTGTTAGGGGGTTGAATTCACCCCTCCACTTT
CASSVRGLNSPLHF
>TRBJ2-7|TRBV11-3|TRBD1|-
TGTGCCAGCAGCTTCGGACAGGGGAAGGACGAGCAGTACTTC
CASSFGQGKDEQYF
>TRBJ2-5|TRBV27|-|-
TGTGCCAGCAGTAGGACAGCGTACCAAGAGACCCAGTACTTC
CASSRTAYQETQYF
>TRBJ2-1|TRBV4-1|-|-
TGCGCCAGCAGCCAAGATCGGAGCGTGGCCAATGAGCAGTTCTTC
CASSQDRSVANEQFF
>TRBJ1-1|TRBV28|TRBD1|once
TGTGCCAGCACCATATCGGGACAGGAAGAAGCTTTCTTT
CASTISGQEEAFF
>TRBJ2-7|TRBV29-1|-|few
TGCAGCGTTGAATACCCACACTCCTACGAGCAGTACTTC
CSVEYPHSYEQYF
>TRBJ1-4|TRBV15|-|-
TGTGCCACCAGGTCCGGTCCCCTTGAAAAACTGTTTTTT
CATRSGPLEKLFF
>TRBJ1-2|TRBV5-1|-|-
TGCGCCAGCAGCTTGAAAGACAGCCCCTATGGCTACACCTTC
CASSLKDSPYGYTF
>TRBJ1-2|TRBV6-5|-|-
TGTGCCAGCAGTTACGTGGGAGGAGGCTACACCTTC
CASSYVGGGYTF
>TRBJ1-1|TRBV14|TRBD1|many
TGTGCCAGCAGCCCCGGGACAGTCGAAGCTTTCTTT
CASSPGTVEAFF
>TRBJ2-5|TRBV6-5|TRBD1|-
TGTGCCAGCACACGGACAGGGTCCCTCCAAGAGACCCAGTACTTC
CASTRTGSLQETQYF
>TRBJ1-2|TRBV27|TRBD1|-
TGTGCCAGCAGTTCCTACAGGGGTAACTATGGCTACACCTTC
CASSSYRGNYGYTF
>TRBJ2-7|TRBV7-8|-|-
TGTGCCAGCAGCCTGGGGCGGGACCACGAGCAGTACTTC
CASSLGRDHEQYF
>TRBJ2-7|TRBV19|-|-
TGTGCCAGTGCACAGGGTCGGGGTTACGAGCAGTACTTC
CASAQGRGYEQYF
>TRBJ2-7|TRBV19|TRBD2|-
TGTGCCAGTAGCGGGACTAGCGTCAAAGAGCAGTACTTC
CASSGTSVKEQYF
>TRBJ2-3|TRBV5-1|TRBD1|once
TGCGCCAGCAGCTTGGGGACAGGGAAGGATACGCAGTATTTT
CASSLGTGKDTQYF
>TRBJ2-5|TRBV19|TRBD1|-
TGTGCCACACGAAGGACAGGGAGGTTAGAGACCCAGTACTTC
CATRRTGRLETQYF
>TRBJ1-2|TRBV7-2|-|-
TGTGCCAGCAGCTTAGTTTGGACACCGGGCCATGGCTACACCTTC
CASSLVWTPGHGYTF
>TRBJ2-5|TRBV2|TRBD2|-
TGTGCCAGCACGCGAGCGGGGGGGGAGACCCAGTACTTC
CASTRAGGETQYF
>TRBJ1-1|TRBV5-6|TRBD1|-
TGTGCCAGCAGCTTGCAGGGGGCAGATGAAGCTTTCTTT
CASSLQGADEAFF
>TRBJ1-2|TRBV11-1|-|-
TGTGCCAGCAGCCGCGACAAAAACTATGGCTACACCTTC
CASSRDKNYGYTF
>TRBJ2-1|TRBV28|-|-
TGTGCCAGCAGGGAGAGCGGAGATCTCAATGAGCAGTTCTTC
CASRESGDLNEQFF
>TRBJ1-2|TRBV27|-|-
TGTGCCAGCAGTTTATCTACGGGGTCCCTCTATGGCTACACCTTC
CASSLSTGSLYGYTF
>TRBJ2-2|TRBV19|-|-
TGTGCCAGTAGTATAGCCAGGGACACCGGGGAGCTGTTTTTT
CASSIARDTGELFF
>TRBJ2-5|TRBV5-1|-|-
TGCGCCAGCAGCTTGGAGGGGTCTGGGGCGGAGACCCAGTACTTC
CASSLEGSGAETQYF
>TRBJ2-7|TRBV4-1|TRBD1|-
TGCGCCAGCAGCCAAGCGGGACAGGGGGCCTCCTACGAGCAGTACTTC
CASSQAGQGASYEQYF
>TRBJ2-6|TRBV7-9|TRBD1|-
TGTGCCAGCAGCTTAGGGGGACAGGGGGCGTCTGGGGCCAACGTCCTGACTTTC
CASSLGGQGASGANVLTF
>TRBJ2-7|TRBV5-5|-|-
TGTGCCAGCAGCTTTGAGGAGGGCTACGAGCAGTACTTC
CASSFEEGYEQYF
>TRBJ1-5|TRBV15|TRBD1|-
TGTGCCACCAGCAGAGGGGGACAGGGGGTCAATCAGCCCCAGCATTTT
CATSRGGQGVNQPQHF
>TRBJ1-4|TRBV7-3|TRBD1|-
TGTGCCAGCAGCTTAACCGGGACAGGGAATGAAAAACTGTTTTTT
CASSLTGTGNEKLFF
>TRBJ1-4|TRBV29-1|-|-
TGCAGCGTTGAAGATTCGAGACAGTCTAATGAAAAACTGTTTTTT
CSVEDSRQSNEKLFF
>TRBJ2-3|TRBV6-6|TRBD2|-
TGTGCCAGCAGTCCGGGGGGTGTAGGGGTCGGCACAGATACGCAGTATTTT
CASSPGGVGVGTDTQYF
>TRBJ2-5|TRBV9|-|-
TGTGCCAGCAGCGCCAGAACAGGACCTCAAGAGACCCAGTACTTC
CASSARTGPQETQYF
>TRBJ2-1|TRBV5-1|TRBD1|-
TGCGCCAGCAGCTCCTTCGGGACAGGGTTAAACAATGAGCAGTTCTTC
CASSSFGTGLNNEQFF
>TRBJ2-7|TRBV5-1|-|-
TGCGCCAGCAGCCCCACTTCTCGTGGACTGCTATTCTCCTACGAGCAGTACTTC
CASSPTSRGLLFSYEQYF
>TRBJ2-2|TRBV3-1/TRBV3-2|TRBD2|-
TGTGCCAGCAGCCCCCTATCACCGGGACTAGCAAGGGAGCTGTTTTTT
CASSPLSPGLARELFF
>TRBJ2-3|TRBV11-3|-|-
TGTGCCAGCAGCCCCCAGGGCGGGAACACAGATACGCAGTATTTT
CASSPQGGNTDTQYF
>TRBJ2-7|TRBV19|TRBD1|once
TGTGCCAGTAGACTCCAACCGGGACAGCCCTACGAGCAGTACTTC
CASRLQPGQPYEQYF
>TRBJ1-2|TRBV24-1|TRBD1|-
TGTGCCACCAGTGATTTAGGGGACAGTGCTGGCTACACCTTC
CATSDLGDSAGYTF
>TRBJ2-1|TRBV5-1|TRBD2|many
TGCGCCAGCAGCAAGAAGACTAGCGGGAGCGATGAGCAGTTCTTC
CASSKKTSGSDEQFF